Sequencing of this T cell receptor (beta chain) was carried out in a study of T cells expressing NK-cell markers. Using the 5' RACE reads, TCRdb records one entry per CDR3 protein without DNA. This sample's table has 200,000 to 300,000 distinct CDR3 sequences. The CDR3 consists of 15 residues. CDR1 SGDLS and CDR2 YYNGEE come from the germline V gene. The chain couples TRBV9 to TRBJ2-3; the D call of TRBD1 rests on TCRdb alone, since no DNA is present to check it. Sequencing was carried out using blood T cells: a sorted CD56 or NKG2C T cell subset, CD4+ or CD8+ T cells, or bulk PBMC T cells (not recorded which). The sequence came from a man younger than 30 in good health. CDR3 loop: CASSPRGVITDTQYF.